These T cell receptor beta chains were read from a single sample in a study of OX40 agonist ivuxolimab in advanced cancers. Profiling relied on immunoSEQ multiplex PCR, and the TCRdb table lists in-frame clones only, not all of them. The sample includes fewer than 85,000 clones, just under 90% of them seen just once. The sequences come from CD4+ or CD8+ T cells sorted from blood, collected in a trial of the OX40 agonist ivuxolimab. The source of these receptors is an adult with an advanced solid tumor such as melanoma, head and neck, liver or kidney cancer. Each CDR3 is given with its conserved first and last residue. The D gene is left open where the match is weak. The size of a clone is reported for some rows only, either as once, few or many, or as a class for expanded clones.

>13|TRBD1|TRBV6-6|NA
CATSTGGGQPQHF
>17|NA|TRBV18|NA
CASSPSPTRWSTDTQYF
>15|NA|TRBV5-1|NA
CASSLGLTDTDTQYF
>17|NA|TRBV7-2|NA
CASSRSGRGRSYNEQFF
>16|TRBD1|TRBV5-1|NA
CASSWHRGPHTDTQYF
>14|NA|TRBV2|NA
CASSQQYRDQPQHF
>15|TRBD1|TRBV5-6|NA
CASSLVGQSDQPQHF
>16|NA|TRBV5-1|NA
CASSLGLGTGFDEQFF
>14|NA|TRBV7-9|NA
CASSFMEGRPEAFF
>13|TRBD1|TRBV11-2|NA
CASSLRGGLEAFF
>15|NA|TRBV15|NA
CATSKQRTANYGYTF
>14|TRBD1|TRBV29-1|NA
CSAGLTGGEETQYF
>14|TRBD1|TRBV19|NA
CASSKGQLYQPQHF
>11|TRBD1|TRBV29-1|few
CSVDRTFGYTF
>15|NA|TRBV21-1|NA
CASSNDRDVRTEAFF
>13|NA|TRBV7-9|NA
CASSLGGSGELFF
>14|NA|TRBV5-1|once
CASSLSPGNYGYTF
>12|NA|TRBV11-3|NA
CASSLAGDIQYF
>13|NA|TRBV19|NA
CASSIDPLTEAFF
>15|NA|TRBV2|NA
CASRVLARKDNEQFF
>17|TRBD1|TRBV28|few
CASSILYQGAHHTEAFF
>14|NA|TRBV10-3|NA
CAISESNGGETQYF
>17|NA|TRBV5-6|NA
CASSLVGRDFFRDGYTF
>16|NA|TRBV10-3|NA
CAISEESRTLINTIYF
>15|NA|TRBV25-1|NA
CASSPPGLKGLGYTF
>16|TRBD2|TRBV7-9|NA
CASSSPGGGQTYEQYF
>13|TRBD1|TRBV5-1|once
CASSLTDRGEQYF
>18|TRBD1|TRBV5-1|NA
CASSLSVSGQGSRYEQYF
>15|NA|TRBV6-5|NA
CASSYSGYGSGGYTF
>14|TRBD1|TRBV18|few
CASSPDRGGGGYTF
>11|NA|TRBV29-1|once
CSVEGGLEAFF
>17|TRBD2|TRBV9|NA
CASSVAMTSNSYNEQFF
>15|NA|TRBV11-1|NA
CASSPGVKGEETQYF
>15|NA|TRBV7-9|NA
CASSLVGETSYEQYF
>13|NA|TRBV11-3|NA
CASSLDPAGEAFF
>12|NA|TRBV6-1|NA
CASFGGRVEAFF
>12|NA|TRBV19|NA
CASSIPRNEQFF
>15|NA|TRBV7-6|NA
CASSLVAGSNTEAFF
>14|TRBD1|TRBV5-6|NA
CASSRGQGQETQYF